Below are 4 T cell receptor beta chains sequenced from a single sample in a study of regulatory T cells in long-lasting Graves disease. As for time point: persistent/refractory GD, antithyroid drugs over 5 years with positive TRAb. Construction of the TCR library relied on RNA isolated from PBMCs. CDR3-region Arm-PCR and iRepertoire HTBI primers produced the TCR beta libraries. TCRdb re-derived calls from the multiplex PCR reads in MiXCR, one entry per CDR3 protein. The sample lists roughly 400,000 distinct CDR3 sequences, less than 25% seen once, with under 25% in the top ten. The sample here was peripheral blood mononuclear cells (PBMCs), taken when the disease was refractory, from a patient treated with antithyroid drugs. The receptors here all came from a female donor with Graves disease.

This chain links TRBV6-5 with TRBJ1-1; 9 bases match TRBD1. Germline V CDR1 and CDR2: MNHEY, SVGAGI. V shed 2 bases and J 0 bases; nucleotides not matched to a gene: 10. The CDR3 spans 18 residues. CDR3 region: CASSYPGQGLRVNTEAFF. As DNA, the CDR3 is TGTGCCAGCAGTTACCCGGGACAGGGTTTGCGAGTGAACACTGAAGCTTTCTTT.

The CDR3 loop reads CASSLAGRSGDTQYF. CDR3 nucleotides: TGTGCCAGCAGTTTAGCGGGGAGAAGCGGGGATACGCAGTATTTT. The chain recombines TRBV27 with TRBJ2-3, with TRBD2 as a possible D gene (6 bases). The CDR3 is made up of 15 amino acids. The ends were cut back, 2 bases at V and 6 bases at J, with 15 bases in the middle. Germline-derived CDR1 and CDR2 are MNHEY and SMNVEV (reference sequence).

The sample holds many counts of this clonotype. The V gene is TRBV20-1, the J gene TRBJ1-4; the D gene is possibly TRBD1 (6 bases). Germline lookup yields CDR1 DFQATT and CDR2 SNEGSKA (reference sequence). Trimming stripped 4 bases from V and 7 bases from J, with 13 bases between. CDR3 length equals 13 residues. CDR3 bases: TGCAGTGCTATTGTGGGGGCAGGTGAAAAACTGTTTTTT. Protein: CSAIVGAGEKLFF.

This clonotype has just a few counts. The V and J genes are TRBV19 and TRBJ2-5; 9 bases agree with TRBD1. Trimming removed 3 bases from V and 4 bases from J; junction bases left unmatched: 6. CDR3 length: 15 residues. Germline values: CDR1 LNHDA, CDR2 SQIVND (reference sequence). CDR3 sequence: CASSIWTGEGETQYF. CDR3 DNA sequence: TGTGCCAGTAGTATTTGGACAGGGGAGGGAGAGACCCAGTACTTC.